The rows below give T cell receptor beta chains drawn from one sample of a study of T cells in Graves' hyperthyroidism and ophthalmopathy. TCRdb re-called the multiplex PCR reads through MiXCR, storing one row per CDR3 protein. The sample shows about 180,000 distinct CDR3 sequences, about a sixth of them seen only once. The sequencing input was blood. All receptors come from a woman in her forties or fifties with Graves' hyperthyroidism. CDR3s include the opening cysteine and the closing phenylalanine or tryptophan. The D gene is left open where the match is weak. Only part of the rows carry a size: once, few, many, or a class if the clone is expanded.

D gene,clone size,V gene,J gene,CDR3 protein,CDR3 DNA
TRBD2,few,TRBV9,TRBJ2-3,CASSVSSGGTDTQYF,TGTGCCAGCAGCGTATCTAGCGGGGGCACAGATACGCAGTATTTT
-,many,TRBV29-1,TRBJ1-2,CSVAGGYGYTF,TGCAGCGTTGCGGGGGGCTATGGCTACACCTTC
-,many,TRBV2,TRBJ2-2,CASSHSRDNMVGELFF,TGTGCCAGCAGCCATTCCCGGGACAATATGGTCGGGGAGCTGTTTTTT
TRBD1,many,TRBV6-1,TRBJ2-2,CASRSGTGMTGELFF,TGTGCCAGCAGGTCCGGGACAGGGATGACCGGGGAGCTGTTTTTT
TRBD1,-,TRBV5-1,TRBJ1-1,CASSWETGALSLLNTEAFF,TGCGCCAGCAGCTGGGAGACAGGGGCGCTCTCCCTTCTGAACACTGAAGCTTTCTTT
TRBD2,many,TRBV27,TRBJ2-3,CASSTRLAGGESTDTQYF,TGTGCCAGCAGTACCCGTTTAGCGGGGGGCGAAAGCACAGATACGCAGTATTTT
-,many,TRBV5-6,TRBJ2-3,CASSLAWGSDTQYF,TGTGCCAGCAGCTTGGCCTGGGGTTCAGATACGCAGTATTTT
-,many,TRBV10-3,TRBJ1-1,CATKEEILTNTEAFF,TGTGCCACCAAAGAGGAAATACTGACTAACACTGAAGCTTTCTTT
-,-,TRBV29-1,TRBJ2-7,CSVFGRPTYEQYF,TGCAGCGTTTTCGGCAGACCTACCTACGAGCAGTACTTC
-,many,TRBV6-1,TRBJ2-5,CASSRAGYQETQYF,TGTGCCAGCAGCAGGGCGGGGTACCAAGAGACCCAGTACTTC
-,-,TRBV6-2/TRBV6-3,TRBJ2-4,CASSYSGYRYF,TGTGCCAGCAGTTACTCCGGGTATCGGTACTTC
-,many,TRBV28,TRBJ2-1,CASLRRPSYNEQFF,TGTGCCAGCCTGCGGCGACCCTCCTACAATGAGCAGTTCTTC
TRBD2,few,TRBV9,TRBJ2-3,CASSVASSLAGGLDTQYF,TGTGCCAGCAGCGTAGCATCGTCACTAGCGGGGGGACTAGATACGCAGTATTTT
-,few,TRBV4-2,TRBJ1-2,CASSLRSEGANYGYTF,TGTGCCAGCAGCCTCCGGTCCGAAGGAGCTAACTATGGCTACACCTTC
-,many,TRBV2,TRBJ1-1,CASTVETRNTEAFF,TGTGCCAGCACGGTTGAGACAAGGAACACTGAAGCTTTCTTT
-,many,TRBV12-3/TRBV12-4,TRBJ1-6,CASSPQGVAYNSPLHF,TGTGCCAGCAGCCCACAAGGGGTTGCCTATAATTCACCCCTCCACTTT
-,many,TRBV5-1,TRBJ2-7,CASSLHRESYEQYF,TGCGCCAGCAGCCTACACAGGGAGTCCTACGAGCAGTACTTC
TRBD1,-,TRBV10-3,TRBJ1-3,CATGGRSGNTIYF,TGTGCCACAGGGGGACGCTCTGGAAACACCATATATTTT
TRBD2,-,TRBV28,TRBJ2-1,CASTAGGSANEQFF,TGTGCCAGCACTGCGGGAGGTTCGGCCAATGAGCAGTTCTTC
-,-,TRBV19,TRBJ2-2,CASISGHLNTGELFF,TGTGCCAGTATCTCGGGACACCTTAACACCGGGGAGCTGTTTTTT
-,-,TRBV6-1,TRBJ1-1,CASSPYGTDEAFF,TGTGCCAGCAGTCCCTATGGGACCGATGAAGCTTTCTTT
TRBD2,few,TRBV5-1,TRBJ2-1,CASSLTSGHNNEQFF,TGCGCCAGCAGCTTAACTAGCGGACACAACAATGAGCAGTTCTTC
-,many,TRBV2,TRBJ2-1,CANPGSLNEQFF,TGTGCCAACCCTGGATCCCTTAATGAGCAGTTCTTC
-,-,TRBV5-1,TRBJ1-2,CASSRGGTDGYTF,TGCGCCAGCAGCCGTGGAGGGACGGATGGCTACACCTTC
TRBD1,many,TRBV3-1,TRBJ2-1,CASRQGQGAINEQFF,TGTGCCAGCAGACAGGGGCAGGGGGCGATCAATGAGCAGTTCTTC
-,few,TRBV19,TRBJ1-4,CASSIRGIGEKLFF,TGTGCCAGTAGTATAAGAGGAATAGGTGAAAAACTGTTTTTT
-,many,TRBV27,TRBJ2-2,CASSFFINTGELFF,TGTGCCAGCAGTTTTTTTATCAACACCGGGGAGCTGTTTTTT
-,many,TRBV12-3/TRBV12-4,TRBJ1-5,CASSLRMGIGNQPQHF,TGTGCCAGCAGCTTGCGCATGGGTATTGGCAATCAGCCCCAGCATTTT
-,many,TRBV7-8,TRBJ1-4,CASSLNRLNEKLFF,TGTGCCAGCAGCTTAAACAGGCTGAATGAAAAACTGTTTTTT
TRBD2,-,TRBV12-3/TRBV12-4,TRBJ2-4,CASSGGTSGSRAKNIQYF,TGTGCCAGCAGTGGGGGGACTAGCGGGAGTCGGGCCAAAAACATTCAGTACTTC
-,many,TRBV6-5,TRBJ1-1,CASSYLTKGYTEAFF,TGTGCCAGCAGTTACTTGACCAAGGGTTACACTGAAGCTTTCTTT
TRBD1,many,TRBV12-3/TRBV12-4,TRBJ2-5,CASSSGGSETQYF,TGTGCCAGCAGCTCAGGGGGAAGTGAGACCCAGTACTTC
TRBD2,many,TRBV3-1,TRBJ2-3,CASSPSGDHTDTQYF,TGTGCCAGCAGCCCGAGCGGGGATCACACAGATACGCAGTATTTT
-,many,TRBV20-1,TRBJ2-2,CSARAYGGTGELFF,TGCAGTGCTAGAGCCTACGGGGGCACCGGGGAGCTGTTTTTT
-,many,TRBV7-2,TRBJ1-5,CASSARVGDQPQHF,TGTGCCAGCAGCGCCAGGGTAGGGGATCAGCCCCAGCATTTT
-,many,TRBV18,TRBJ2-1,CASSPPGHSSYNEQFF,TGTGCCAGCTCACCGCCGGGACACAGCTCCTACAATGAGCAGTTCTTC
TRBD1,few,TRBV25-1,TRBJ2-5,CASSASGTGILGETQYF,TGTGCCAGCAGTGCGAGTGGGACAGGGATCTTGGGTGAGACCCAGTACTTC
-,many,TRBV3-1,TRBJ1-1,CASSQDNGASMNTEAFF,TGTGCCAGCAGCCAAGATAATGGGGCCAGTATGAACACTGAAGCTTTCTTT